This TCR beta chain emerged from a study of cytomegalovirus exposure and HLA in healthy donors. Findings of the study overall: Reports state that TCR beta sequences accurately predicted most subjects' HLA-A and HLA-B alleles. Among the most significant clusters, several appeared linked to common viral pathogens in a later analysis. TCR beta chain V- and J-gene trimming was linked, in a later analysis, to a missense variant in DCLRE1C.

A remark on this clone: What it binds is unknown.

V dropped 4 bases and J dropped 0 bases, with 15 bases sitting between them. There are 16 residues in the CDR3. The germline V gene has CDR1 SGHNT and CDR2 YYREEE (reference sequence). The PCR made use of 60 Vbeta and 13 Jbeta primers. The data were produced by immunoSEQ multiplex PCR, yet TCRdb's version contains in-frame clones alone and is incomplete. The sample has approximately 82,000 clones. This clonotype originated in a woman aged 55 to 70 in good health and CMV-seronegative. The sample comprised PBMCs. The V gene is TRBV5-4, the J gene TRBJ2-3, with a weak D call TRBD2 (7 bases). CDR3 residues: CASSRRGGASTDTQYF. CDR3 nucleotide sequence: TGTGCCAGCAGCCGACGTGGGGGGGCTAGCACAGATACGCAGTATTTT.